The subject of this entry is one T cell receptor (beta chain). The data were taken from a study of shared clonotypes between healthy human individuals. Germline-derived CDR1 and CDR2 are SGHTA and FQGNSA. Germline trimming cut 5 bases from V and 8 bases from J; bases unmatched to any gene: 9. This CDR3 comprises 15 residues. Using immunoSEQ multiplex PCR, the repertoire was profiled, and TCRdb retains in-frame clones only, with some absent. The sample holds 2.3 million or so clones, more than 80% seen once. The rearrangement joins TRBV7-2 to TRBJ2-1; 10 positions match TRBD1. This receptor was taken from a man aged 18-30 years in good health. Some clones in this sample may be carry-over from other donors' samples. Sequenced sample: naive CD4+ T cells from PBMCs. Subset given: CD45RA+ positively selected. The DNA for the CDR3 is TGTGCCAGCAGCCTGTTAGGACAGGGGGGCGATGAGCAGTTCTTC. Translation gives CASSLLGQGGDEQFF.